These 8 T cell receptor beta chains share one sample of origin, sequenced in a study of blood T cells in healthy people across ages. The authors ran a second PCR of 7 to 11 cycles using a sample-barcoded 5' primer and a J-beta primer mix. TCRdb independently ran MiXCR on the 5' RACE reads; one entry per CDR3 protein. The repertoire consists of a few hundred thousand distinct CDR3 sequences, with 50% to 60% occurring once and the leading ten covering under 60%. Input material: blood. These receptors were obtained from a man aged 55 to 70 in good health.

This chain links TRBV2 with TRBJ1-5; D call uncertain. This CDR3 contains 15 residues. The V gene's germline CDR1 is SNHLY and CDR2 FYNNEI. The ends were cut back, 4 bases at V and 2 bases at J, with 12 bases in the middle. The CDR3 is CASSGSYLGNQPQHF. The CDR3 DNA reads TGTGCCAGCAGTGGATCCTACTTGGGCAATCAGCCCCAGCATTTT.

This clonotype has just a few counts. The V and J genes are TRBV14 and TRBJ2-7; D might be TRBD1 (5 bases). The CDR3 is 15 amino acids. Germline assignment: CDR1 SGHDN and CDR2 FVKESK. V lost 5 bases, J lost 7 bases, and 21 bases lay in between. Here the CDR3 reads CASSNLQALVREQYF. The CDR3, as DNA: TGTGCCAGCAGCAACCTACAGGCCTTGGTGAGGGAGCAGTACTTC.

Concerning this clonotype: A much more abundant neighbour one base away suggests this may be a read error. The chain links TRBV20-1 to TRBJ2-1, with 10 positions matching TRBD2. The CDR3 sequence is 15 residues long. V lost 4 bases and J lost 10; bases outside the gene matches: 13. Germline CDR1 DFQATT, CDR2 SNEGSKA (reference sequence). The CDR3 reads CSAIPSGGSLYEQFF. CDR3 coding DNA: TGCAGTGCTATCCCTAGCGGGGGAAGCCTCTACGAGCAGTTCTTC.

This clonotype was detected only a few times. This chain links TRBV12-3 or TRBV12-4 with TRBJ1-2, with a tentative D call TRBD1 (5 bases). This CDR3 has 14 residues. V shed 5 bases and J shed 4 bases, with 14 bases lying between them. The CDR3 DNA reads as TGTGCCAGCAGTGTTGGGCAGGGAGTCTATGGCTACACCTTC. Translating it yields CASSVGQGVYGYTF.

This clonotype has only one observation. The chain is built from TRBV29-1 and TRBJ2-1, with 9 bases aligning to TRBD1. This CDR3 has 15 amino acids. Trimming took 0 bases from V and 2 from J; bases not matched to a gene: 2. The germline CDR1 and CDR2 sequences are SQVTM and ANQGSEA. For the CDR3, the DNA is TGCAGCGTTGAAGATTGGACAGGGGCCTACAATGAGCAGTTCTTC. This sequence encodes CSVEDWTGAYNEQFF.

This CDR3 reads CASSPGGGPAQETQYF. The CDR3 DNA is TGCGCCAGCAGCCCGGGTGGGGGGCCGGCGCAAGAGACCCAGTACTTC. The chain recombines TRBV5-1 with TRBJ2-5; D possibly uses TRBD1 or TRBD2 (6 bases each). The CDR3 has 16 residues. The germline CDR1 and CDR2 sequences are SGHRS and YFSETQ. The V and J ends lost 4 bases and 2 bases respectively, with 18 bases between them.

The chain employs TRBV29-1 and TRBJ2-7; the match to TRBD2 covers 9 bases. V gave up 6 bases and J gave up 1 base; unmatched junction bases: 10. The CDR3 runs 15 residues. Germline-derived CDR1 and CDR2 are SQVTM and ANQGSEA. The CDR3 DNA reads as TGCAGCGTCTCCCAGGGAGCGGGAGGTTCCTACGAGCAGTACTTC. Protein sequence: CSVSQGAGGSYEQYF.

The chain carries TRBV7-2 and TRBJ2-3, with D tentatively TRBD2 (5 bases). Germline V gene lookup returns CDR1 SGHTA and CDR2 FQGNSA. V lost 5 bases, J lost 2 bases, and 11 bases lay in between. The CDR3 is 14 amino acids. The CDR3 DNA sequence: TGTGCCAGCAGCATGGGAGCTTTCACAGATACGCAGTATTTT. Its protein is CASSMGAFTDTQYF.